This T cell receptor (beta chain) derives from a study of blood T cell repertoires in COVID-19. Whole-study context: Both acute and convalescent COVID-19 samples were obtained from the United States, Italy and Spain. PBMCs, B-cell-depleted T cells, or T cells provided the cDNA or gDNA that made up the material.

With 4 bases removed from V and 4 bases from J, the gap between germline ends came to 8 bases. The germline gives CDR1 SNHLY, CDR2 FYNNEI. This CDR3 has 14 amino acids. Methods used by the authors: From reference gene primer amplification, estimates of nucleated cell counts were derived. Using immunoSEQ multiplex PCR, the repertoire was profiled, and TCRdb retains in-frame clones only, with some absent. D and trimming were read from the DNA, whereas the V and J calls and clone size are those reported in that table. The data show around 100,000 clones, 84% seen once. This clone was detected a few times.

The sample was peripheral blood. This chain links TRBV2 with TRBJ1-6, with D possibly being TRBD1 (6 bases). This receptor was identified in a man aged 35 to 55 with active or convalescent COVID-19. The CDR3 region is CASSVTGYNSPLHF. DNA of the CDR3: TGTGCCAGCAGTGTCACAGGGTATAATTCACCCCTCCACTTT.